The sequence of this T cell receptor beta chain was determined in a study of T-cell memory formation after mild COVID-19. Study summary: The TCR clusters were mostly specific to one donor.

TCRdb reprocessed the 5' RACE reads via MiXCR and lists one record per CDR3 protein. The sample includes approximately 200,000 distinct CDR3 sequences, roughly 17% of them seen just once. This clonotype was seen once. This CDR3 has 16 amino acids. V was pared by 5 bases and J by 0 bases, with 15 bases between. The germline CDR1 and CDR2 sequences are SNHLY and FYNNEI. The chain couples TRBV2 to TRBJ2-3; perhaps TRBD2 as D (6 bases). This TCR was recovered from an adult woman who had mild COVID-19 (a few samples of this study predate the infection). Cell type and time point are not known. Sequencing was carried out using PBMCs or a T cell subset sorted from them (not recorded which). The CDR3 loop is CASSTLTSRSTDTQYF. The CDR3, as DNA: TGTGCCAGCAGTACACTCACTAGCCGAAGCACAGATACGCAGTATTTT.